This entry lists 20 T cell receptor beta chains sequenced from one sample in a study of blood T cell repertoires in COVID-19. The repertoire was sequenced with immunoSEQ multiplex PCR; TCRdb's copy has only in-frame clones and lacks some. Here the sample spans about 85,000 clones, roughly 89% being singletons. Specimen: peripheral blood. The receptors shown here come from a woman at least 80 years old with active or convalescent COVID-19.

The chain combines TRBV28 with TRBJ2-7; no firm D call. V was pared by 6 bases and J by 0 bases, with 9 bases between. CDR1 MDHEN and CDR2 SYDVKM come from the germline V gene. There are 13 residues in the CDR3. The CDR3 DNA reads as TGTGCCAGCAGGTACGGCGGCTCCTACGAGCAGTACTTC. Translated: CASRYGGSYEQYF.

The chain couples TRBV12-2 to TRBJ2-1; TRBD2, as called in the table, went unchecked against the DNA. TRBV12-2 counts as a pseudogene. The CDR3 is 19 amino acids. CDR3 sequence: CASRPSPGLAGGSVNEQFF. Written as DNA, the CDR3 is TGTGCAAGTCGACCAAGCCCGGGACTAGCGGGAGGGTCGGTGAATGAGCAGTTCTTC.

CDR3 nucleotide sequence: TGTGCCAGCAGCTCCCGTGGGGCTAGCGTGCTCGAGCAGTACTTC. Its translation: CASSSRGASVLEQYF. The chain joins TRBV11-2 to TRBJ2-7, with a tentative D call TRBD2 (6 bases). The germline V and J ends were trimmed by 4 bases and 6 bases, with 19 bases remaining between them. The CDR3 sequence is 15 residues long. The germline gives CDR1 SGHAT, CDR2 FQNNGV.

The gene calls are TRBV5-1 and TRBJ2-3, with D unclear. In germline, CDR1 is SGHRS, CDR2 YFSETQ. The CDR3 totals 14 residues. V dropped 0 bases and J dropped 1 base, with 6 bases sitting between them. CDR3 sequence reads: CASSLASGTDTQYF. CDR3 nucleotide sequence: TGCGCCAGCAGCTTGGCGAGCGGCACAGATACGCAGTATTTT. The full variable domain, completed using reference TRBV5-1 and TRBJ2-3, is KAGVTQTPRYLIKTRGQQVTLSCSPISGHRSVSWYQQTPGQGLQFLFEYFSETQRNKGNFPGRFSGRQFSNSRSEMNVSTLELGDSALYLCASSLASGTDTQYFGPGTRLTVL.

This clone has only one observation. This chain joins TRBV28 and TRBJ1-1; 10 positions match TRBD1. This CDR3 is 14 amino acids long. CDR1 is MDHEN, CDR2 SYDVKM, per germline. J lost 5 bases, V lost 6 bases, and 6 bases had no gene match. The CDR3: CASSAGQGGTEAFF. DNA of the CDR3: TGTGCCAGCAGCGCCGGACAGGGGGGGACTGAAGCTTTCTTT.

The chain is built from TRBV28 and TRBJ2-1; TRBD2 agrees at 12 bases. The germline gives CDR1 MDHEN, CDR2 SYDVKM. This CDR3 region has 18 residues. Trimming at V came to 2 bases and at J to 4 bases, leaving 9 bases not matched to a gene. The CDR3 protein is CASSLTGASGRAYNEQFF. DNA for the CDR3: TGTGCCAGCAGTTTAACCGGGGCTAGCGGGAGGGCTTACAATGAGCAGTTCTTC.

The genes are TRBV11-3 and TRBJ1-1; TRBD1 aligns across 11 bases. V trimming: 3 bases; J trimming: 4 bases; junction bases outside the gene matches: 4. CDR1 is SGHNT, CDR2 YENEEA, per germline. This CDR3 contains 15 residues. The chain's CDR3 is CASSFSGTGGTEAFF. In DNA, the CDR3 is TGTGCCAGCAGCTTTTCCGGGACAGGGGGCACTGAAGCTTTCTTT.

The chain uses TRBV11-3 and TRBJ2-3, with a tentative D call TRBD1 (6 bases). Trimming took 5 bases from V and 1 from J, leaving 10 bases between them. Germline assignment: CDR1 SGHNT and CDR2 YENEEA. CDR3 size: 14 residues. The CDR3 loop reads CASSQRQGTDTQYF. The CDR3 DNA sequence: TGTGCCAGCAGCCAGCGACAGGGCACAGATACGCAGTATTTT. Combining the CDR3 with reference TRBV11-3 and TRBJ2-3 gives the whole variable domain EAGVVQSPRYKIIEKKQPVAFWCNPISGHNTLYWYLQNLGQGPELLIRYENEEAVDDSQLPKDRFSAERLKGVDSTLKIQPAELGDSAVYLCASSQRQGTDTQYFGPGTRLTVL.

V is TRBV4-3 and J is TRBJ2-3, with 8 positions matching TRBD2. The CDR3 loop spans 16 amino acids. Germline assignment: CDR1 LGHNA and CDR2 YSLEER. The ends lost 4 bases at V and 0 bases at J; junction bases unmatched: 6. In nucleotides, the CDR3 is TGCGCCAGCAGCCTCGGACTAGCAGCTAGCACAGATACGCAGTATTTT. It is translated as CASSLGLAASTDTQYF.

The chain combines TRBV5-4 with TRBJ1-2; 7 bases are shared with TRBD1. This CDR3 contains 15 residues. Germline V lookup: CDR1 SGHNT, CDR2 YYREEE (reference sequence). Trimming cost V 3 bases and J 5 bases; bases outside gene matches: 10. DNA for the CDR3: TGTGCCAGCAGCTCCTCGACAGGGCGACAGTATGGCTACACCTTC. Its protein is CASSSSTGRQYGYTF.

V is TRBV18 and J is TRBJ2-7, with D possibly TRBD2 on 6 matching bases. CDR1 KGHSH and CDR2 LQKENI come from the germline V gene. This CDR3 is built from 14 residues. V was clipped by 2 bases and J by 0 bases, with 8 bases between them. The CDR3 sequence is CASSPWRDSYEQYF. DNA for the CDR3: TGTGCCAGCTCACCATGGCGGGACTCCTACGAGCAGTACTTC. The whole variable domain, remainder taken from reference TRBV18 and TRBJ2-7, is NAGVMQNPRHLVRRRGQEARLRCSPMKGHSHVYWYRQLPEEGLKFMVYLQKENIIDESGMPKERFSAEFPKEGPSILRIQQVVRGDSAAYFCASSPWRDSYEQYFGPGTRLTVT.

The gene calls are TRBV19 and TRBJ1-5; unclear D gene. Trimming removed 0 bases at V and 7 bases at J, with 13 bases between. CDR3 length: 15 amino acids. Germline V gene sequence: CDR1 LNHDA, CDR2 SQIVND (reference sequence). CDR3 nucleotides: TGTGCCAGTAGTATAGATTCCGGGAGAGACCAGCCCCAGCATTTT. This sequence encodes CASSIDSGRDQPQHF.

This clone was recorded only once. This chain uses TRBV24-1 with TRBJ2-1, with 7 bases fitting TRBD2. The germline gives CDR1 KGHDR, CDR2 SFDVKD. The ends lost 7 bases at V and 8 bases at J; junction bases unmatched: 10. The CDR3 is 14 amino acids. CDR3 amino acids: CATRWEGGSDEQFF. The DNA of the CDR3 is TGTGCCACCAGGTGGGAGGGAGGAAGCGATGAGCAGTTCTTC.

The V and J genes are TRBV15 and TRBJ1-3; D remains ambiguous. V gave up 5 bases and J gave up 4 bases, with 9 bases separating them. The CDR3 runs 13 residues. CDR1 and CDR2 (germline): LNHNV, YYDKDF (reference sequence). The CDR3: CATSLARGNTIYF. CDR3 nucleotide sequence: TGTGCCACCAGCCTCGCCAGGGGAAACACCATATATTTT.

This sequence joins TRBV6-1 and TRBJ1-2, with D tentatively TRBD1 (5 bases). CDR3 length: 14 residues. Trimming removed 3 bases from V and 5 bases from J, with 13 bases in between. In germline, CDR1 is MNHNS, CDR2 SASEGT. The CDR3 coding sequence is TGTGCCAGCAGTGAGGCAGGGCTAGGATATGGCTACACCTTC. Protein sequence: CASSEAGLGYGYTF.

The chain carries TRBV27 and TRBJ1-1; a possible D gene is TRBD1 (6 bases). CDR1 MNHEY and CDR2 SMNVEV come from the germline V gene (reference sequence). The germline V and J ends were trimmed by 7 bases and 7 bases, with 19 bases remaining between them. The CDR3 length is 14 residues. The CDR3 bases are TGTGCCAGCAATTTCTCAGGGGAAGGGCTTGAAGCTTTCTTT. This sequence encodes CASNFSGEGLEAFF.

The V call is TRBV5-1, the J call TRBJ2-1; 8 bases agree with TRBD1. CDR1 and CDR2 (germline): SGHRS, YFSETQ. V shed 4 bases and J 5 bases; nucleotides not matched to a gene: 11. The CDR3 totals 16 residues. The DNA of the CDR3 is TGCGCCAGCAGCCCGCCTCGGACAGGGAATAACAATGAGCAGTTCTTC. It is translated as CASSPPRTGNNNEQFF.

As concerns this clone: One junction end does not reproduce the germline sequence, and a read error may be involved. The rearrangement links TRBV19 to TRBJ1-5, with no clear D. This CDR3 is 16 amino acids long. CDR1 and CDR2 from the germline V gene are LNHDA and SQIVND (reference sequence). Here the CDR3 DNA reads TGTGCCACTAGTAGGATTAGAGGGTTGGGCAATCAGCCCCAGCATTTT. This gives the protein CATSRIRGLGNQPQHF.

V gene TRBV11-2 combines with J gene TRBJ2-2; TRBD1 might be the D (5 bases). This CDR3 spans 15 amino acids. Germline V CDR1 and CDR2: SGHAT, FQNNGV. Trimming left V 1 base short and J 0 bases short, with 6 bases between. CDR3 bases: TGTGCCAGCAGCTTAGCCAGGGCGAACACCGGGGAGCTGTTTTTT. This codes for CASSLARANTGELFF.

The J gene is TRBJ1-1, the V gene TRBV4-1; D not resolved. CDR3 length: 18 amino acids. Trimming stripped 6 bases from V and 0 bases from J, with 23 bases between. Germline CDR1 and CDR2: MGHRA and YSYEKL. The CDR3 region is CASSYPVGRGMMNTEAFF. The CDR3 DNA sequence: TGCGCCAGCAGTTACCCGGTCGGACGGGGAATGATGAACACTGAAGCTTTCTTT.